The clone carrying this TCR beta chain was seen once. Additional DNA sequences in this sample encode the identical CDR3. V was clipped by 6 bases and J by 1 base, with 9 bases between them. CDR1 is LNHDA and CDR2 is SQIVND in the germline V gene (reference sequence). The CDR3 length is 13 residues. These data originate in a study of cytomegalovirus exposure and HLA in healthy donors. The PCR employed 60 Vbeta primers together with 13 Jbeta primers. Measured with immunoSEQ multiplex PCR; TCRdb has only the in-frame clones, and not every one. The sample records 130,000 or so clones, over 70% being singletons.

The clonotype was recovered from a woman aged 40 to 49 in good health and CMV-seropositive. The chain links TRBV19 to TRBJ1-1; unclear D gene. Sample: PBMCs. DNA of the CDR3: TGTGCCAGTAGCCGAGGGCGGAACACTGAAGCTTTCTTT. As protein: CASSRGRNTEAFF. Using reference TRBV19 and TRBJ1-1 for the parts outside the CDR3, the full variable domain is DGGITQSPKYLFRKEGQNVTLSCEQNLNHDAMYWYRQDPGQGLRLIYYSQIVNDFQKGDIAEGYSVSREKKESFPLTVTSAQKNPTAFYLCASSRGRNTEAFFGQGTRLTVV.